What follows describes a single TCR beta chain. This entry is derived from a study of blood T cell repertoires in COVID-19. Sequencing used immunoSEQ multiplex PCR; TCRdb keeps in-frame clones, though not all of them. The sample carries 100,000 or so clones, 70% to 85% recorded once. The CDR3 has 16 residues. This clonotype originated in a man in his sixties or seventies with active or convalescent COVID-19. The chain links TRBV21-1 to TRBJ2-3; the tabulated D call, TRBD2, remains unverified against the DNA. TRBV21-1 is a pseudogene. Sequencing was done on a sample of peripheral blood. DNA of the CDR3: TGTGCCAGCGTAACTTGGGACTGGCAAAGGACAGATACGCAGTATTTT. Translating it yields CASVTWDWQRTDTQYF.